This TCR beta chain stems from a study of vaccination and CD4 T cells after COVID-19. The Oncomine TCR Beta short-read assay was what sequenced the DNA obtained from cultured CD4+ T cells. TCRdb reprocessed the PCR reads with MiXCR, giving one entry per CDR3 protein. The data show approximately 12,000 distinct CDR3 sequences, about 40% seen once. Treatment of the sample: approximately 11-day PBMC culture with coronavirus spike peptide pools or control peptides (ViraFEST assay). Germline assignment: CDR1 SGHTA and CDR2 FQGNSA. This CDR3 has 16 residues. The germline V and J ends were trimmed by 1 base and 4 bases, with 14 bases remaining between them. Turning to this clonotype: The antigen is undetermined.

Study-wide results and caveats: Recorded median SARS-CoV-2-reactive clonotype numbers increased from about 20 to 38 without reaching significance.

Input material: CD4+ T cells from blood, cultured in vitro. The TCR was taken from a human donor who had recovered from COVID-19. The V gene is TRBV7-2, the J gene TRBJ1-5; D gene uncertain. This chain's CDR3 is CASSLEGNSRNQPQHF. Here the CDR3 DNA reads TGTGCCAGCAGCTTAGAGGGCAACTCGCGAAATCAGCCCCAGCATTTT.